This T cell receptor (beta chain) was identified in a study of type 1 and type 2 diabetes patients. Study-level information: Participants included type 1 and type 2 diabetes patients plus nondiabetic controls.

PCR was run on genomic DNA. Multiplex PCR with 30 forward and 13 reverse primers amplified the TCR beta CDR3. TCRdb re-called the multiplex PCR reads with MiXCR, one entry per CDR3 protein. The data hold some 250,000 distinct CDR3 sequences, with approximately 45% observed a single time. Turning to this clonotype: Its antigen is unidentified.

Germline V gene sequence: CDR1 DFQATT, CDR2 SNEGSKA (reference sequence). The CDR3 contains 14 residues. With 1 base clipped from V and 8 bases from J, the junction kept 7 bases outside the gene matches. Study-level results: Age and gender were not matched between study groups, possibly biasing interpretation.

The TCR originated in a man between 18 and 29 years old with type 2 diabetes. Sequenced input: peripheral blood mononuclear cells (PBMCs). The chain is built from TRBV20-1 and TRBJ2-1, with 8 bases identical to TRBD2. CDR3 amino acids: CSARVERESDEQFF. As DNA, the CDR3 is TGCAGTGCTAGAGTGGAGCGGGAGTCTGATGAGCAGTTCTTC.